The clone carrying this T cell receptor (beta chain) showed up just a few times. What it binds is not known. The data were taken from a study of shared clonotypes between healthy human individuals. Overall study results and limits: A reduction in generation probabilities was seen for non-shared clonotypes relative to those shared by all four donors.

CD4+ cells yielded CD45RA+ naive and CD45RA-negative memory subsets. The V gene's germline CDR1 is SGHRS and CDR2 YFSETQ. CDR3 length equals 15 residues. Between the trimmed V and J ends, which lost 0 bases and 0 bases, there was a span of 7 bases. This table comes from immunoSEQ multiplex PCR, and its TCRdb copy is limited to in-frame clones, with some not included. The table records millions of clones, 95% of them present only once. The chain combines TRBV5-1 with TRBJ1-3, with D possibly matching TRBD1 (5 bases). The TCR was taken from a man aged 18 to 29 in good health. Specimen: naive CD4+ T cells sorted from blood. Stated subset: CD45RA+ positively selected. CDR3 nucleotides: TGCGCCAGCAGCTTGGAGGGGCACTCTGGAAACACCATATATTTT. Translation: CASSLEGHSGNTIYF.